This T cell receptor beta chain was sequenced during a study of blood T cell repertoires in COVID-19. Study background: Spain, Italy and the United States supplied samples that represented acute and convalescent COVID-19. T cells, B-cell-depleted T cells, or PBMCs provided the cDNA or gDNA that served as material.

Authors' processing steps: Reference gene primer amplification gave estimated nucleated cell counts. Libraries were prepared by immunoSEQ multiplex PCR; TCRdb keeps only in-frame clonotypes and omits some of them. Clone size and the V and J calls come from that table; the DNA yielded D and trimming. The sample consists of roughly 250,000 clones, more than 70% of them appearing once. Ages ranged from roughly 18 to 100 years, with residence in about two dozen US areas. Germline V gene data show CDR1 as LNHDA and CDR2 as SQIVND (reference sequence). V shed 7 bases and J 4 bases; nucleotides not matched to a gene: 10. The length of the CDR3 is 15 residues.

This receptor was identified in a woman aged 40 to 55 with acute COVID-19. The rearrangement links TRBV19 to TRBJ1-2, with 9 positions matching TRBD1. Sequencing was performed on PBMCs or T cells enriched from blood (not recorded which). This CDR3 reads CASNTMGQGSYGYTF. DNA of the CDR3: TGTGCCAGTAATACCATGGGACAGGGTTCCTATGGCTACACCTTC.